This T cell receptor beta chain emerged from a study of blood T cell repertoires in COVID-19. Whole-study context: The study drew acute and convalescent COVID-19 samples from the United States, Italy and Spain. Sample material is recorded as cDNA or gDNA derived from T cells, B-cell-depleted T cells, or PBMCs.

Original processing methods: Reference gene primer amplification gave nucleated cell count estimates. Some clones are missing from TCRdb's copy, which holds only in-frame ones; the method was immunoSEQ multiplex PCR. The DNA was the basis for D and trimming; V, J and clone size are from that table. The profile shows roughly 260,000 clones, 70% to 90% of them singletons. The germline CDR1 and CDR2 sequences are SGHTA and FQGNSA. With 2 bases removed from V and 7 bases from J, the gap between germline ends came to 12 bases. The CDR3 covers 14 residues. The gene calls are TRBV7-2 and TRBJ2-1; no firm D call. The TCR sequence derives from a woman aged 40 to 49 with acute or convalescent COVID-19. Sequenced: peripheral blood. The CDR3 spells CASSLFGPQNEQFF. CDR3 in DNA: TGTGCCAGCAGCTTATTTGGGCCCCAGAATGAGCAGTTCTTC.